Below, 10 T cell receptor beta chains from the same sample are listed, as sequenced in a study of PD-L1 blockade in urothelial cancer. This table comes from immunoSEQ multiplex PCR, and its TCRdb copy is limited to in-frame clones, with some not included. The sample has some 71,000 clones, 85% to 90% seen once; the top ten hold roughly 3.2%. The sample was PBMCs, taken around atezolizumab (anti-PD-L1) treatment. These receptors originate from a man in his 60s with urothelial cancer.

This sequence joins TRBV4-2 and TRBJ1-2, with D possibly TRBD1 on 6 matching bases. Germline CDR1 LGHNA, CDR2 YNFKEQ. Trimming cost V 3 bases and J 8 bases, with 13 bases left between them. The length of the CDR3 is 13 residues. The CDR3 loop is CASSHQGRGGYTF. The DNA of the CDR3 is TGTGCCAGCAGCCATCAGGGCAGGGGCGGCTACACCTTC.

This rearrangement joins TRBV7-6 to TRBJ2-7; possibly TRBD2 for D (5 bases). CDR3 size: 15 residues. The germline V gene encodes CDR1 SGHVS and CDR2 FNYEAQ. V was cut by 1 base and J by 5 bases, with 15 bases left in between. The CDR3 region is CASSLESGRGNEQYF. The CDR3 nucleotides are TGTGCCAGCAGCTTAGAGTCAGGCCGAGGGAACGAGCAGTACTTC.

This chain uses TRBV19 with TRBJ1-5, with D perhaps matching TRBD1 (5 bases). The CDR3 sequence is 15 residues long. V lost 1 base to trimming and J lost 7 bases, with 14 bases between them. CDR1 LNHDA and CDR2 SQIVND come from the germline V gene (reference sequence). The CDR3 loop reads CASSIVGGVGQPQHF. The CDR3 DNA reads TGTGCCAGTAGTATAGTAGGAGGGGTGGGGCAGCCCCAGCATTTT.

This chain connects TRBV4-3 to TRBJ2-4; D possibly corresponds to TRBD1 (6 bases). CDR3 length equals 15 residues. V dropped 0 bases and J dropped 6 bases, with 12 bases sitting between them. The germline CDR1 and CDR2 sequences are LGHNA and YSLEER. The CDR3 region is CASSQEPQGLNIQYF. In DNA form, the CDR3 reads TGCGCCAGCAGCCAAGAACCTCAGGGGCTAAACATTCAGTACTTC.

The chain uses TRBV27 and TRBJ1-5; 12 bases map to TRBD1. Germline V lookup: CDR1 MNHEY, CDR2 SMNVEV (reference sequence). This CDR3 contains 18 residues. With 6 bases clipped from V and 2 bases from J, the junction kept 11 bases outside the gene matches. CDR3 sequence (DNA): TGTGCCAGCAGACCGGGACAGGGGGCGTTATTCCGCAATCAGCCCCAGCATTTT. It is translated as CASRPGQGALFRNQPQHF.

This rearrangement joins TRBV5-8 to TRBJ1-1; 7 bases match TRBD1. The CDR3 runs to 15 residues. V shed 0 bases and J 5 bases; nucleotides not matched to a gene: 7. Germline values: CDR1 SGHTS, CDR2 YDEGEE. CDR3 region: CASSLALTGPTEAFF. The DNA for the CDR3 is TGTGCCAGCAGCTTGGCCCTGACAGGGCCGACTGAAGCTTTCTTT. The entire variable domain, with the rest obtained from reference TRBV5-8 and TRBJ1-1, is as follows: EAGVTQSPTHLIKTRGQQATLRCSPISGHTSVYWYQQALGLGLQFLLWYDEGEERNRGNFPPRFSGRQFPNYSSELNVNALELEDSALYLCASSLALTGPTEAFFGQGTRLTVV.

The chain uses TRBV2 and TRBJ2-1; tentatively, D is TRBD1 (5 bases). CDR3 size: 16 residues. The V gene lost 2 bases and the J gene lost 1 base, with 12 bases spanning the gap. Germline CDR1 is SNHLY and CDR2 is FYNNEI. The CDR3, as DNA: TGTGCCAGCAGTGAACAGGGTTTGGGATCCTACAATGAGCAGTTCTTC. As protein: CASSEQGLGSYNEQFF.

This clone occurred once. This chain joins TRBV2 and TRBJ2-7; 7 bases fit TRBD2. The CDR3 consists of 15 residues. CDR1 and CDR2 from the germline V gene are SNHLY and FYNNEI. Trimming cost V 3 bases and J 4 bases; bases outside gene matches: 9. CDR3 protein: CASSEEGGLGYEQYF. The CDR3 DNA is TGTGCCAGCAGTGAGGAGGGAGGGCTTGGGTACGAGCAGTACTTC.

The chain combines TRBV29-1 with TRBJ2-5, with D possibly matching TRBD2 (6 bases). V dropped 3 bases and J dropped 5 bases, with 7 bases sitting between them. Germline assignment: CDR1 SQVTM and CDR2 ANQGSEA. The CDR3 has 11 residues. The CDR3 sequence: CSVDGGETQYF. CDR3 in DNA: TGCAGCGTTGATGGGGGGGAGACCCAGTACTTC.

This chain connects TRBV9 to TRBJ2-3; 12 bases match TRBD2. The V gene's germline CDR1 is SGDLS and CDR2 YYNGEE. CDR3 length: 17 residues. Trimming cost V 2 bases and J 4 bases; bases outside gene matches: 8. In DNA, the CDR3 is TGTGCCAGCAGCGTCGGACTAGCGGGGACTCGGGCAGATACGCAGTATTTT. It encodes CASSVGLAGTRADTQYF.